This T cell receptor beta chain was documented in a study of CD8+CD57+ T cells in acquired aplastic anemia. Notes on the study in general: With respect to CD8+ Simpson's diversity, patients and controls did not differ significantly.

This clonotype was recorded a few times. As yet, its antigen is unknown. J was trimmed by 10 bases and V by 3 bases; bases with no gene match: 11. CDR1 is LNHDA, CDR2 SQIVND, per germline (reference sequence). The CDR3 spans 14 residues. TCR beta VDJ combinations and CDR3 sequences were profiled from genomic DNA. MiXCR, applied by TCRdb to the reads, yields one record per CDR3 protein. Found here are some 180,000 distinct CDR3 sequences, 40% to 55% of them singletons; the top ten hold under 3%. The origin of this receptor is a human donor in good health. Sequenced material: sorted CD4+, CD8+, or CD8+CD57+ T cells (not recorded which) from PBMCs. V gene TRBV19 combines with J gene TRBJ1-1; 7 bases agree with TRBD1. The CDR3 DNA is TGTGCCAGTAGTATCTCCCCTGACAGGGTACGAGCTTTCTTT. It yields the protein CASSISPDRVRAFF.